This is a list of T cell receptor beta chains from one sample in a study of OX40 agonist ivuxolimab in advanced cancers. TCRdb's copy holds only in-frame clones and misses some; the assay was immunoSEQ multiplex PCR. The data contain 45,000 or so clones, approximately 91% of them singletons. The sequencing here drew on CD4+ or CD8+ T cells sorted from blood, taken in a trial of the OX40 agonist ivuxolimab. These receptors came from an adult with an advanced solid tumor such as melanoma, head and neck, liver or kidney cancer. The CDR3 runs from the conserved cysteine through the conserved F or W. The D gene is left open where the match is weak. The size field is filled for only some rows; it gives once, few, many or a size class.

J: TRBJ2-1
D: TRBD1
V: TRBV11-2
size: -
CDR3: CASSLVVQGVNNEQFF
DNA: TGTGCCAGCAGCTTAGTGGTACAGGGGGTCAACAATGAGCAGTTCTTC

J: TRBJ2-1
D: -
V: TRBV6-1
size: once
CDR3: CASRGFDEQFF
DNA: TGTGCCAGCCGGGGTTTCGATGAGCAGTTCTTC

J: TRBJ2-7
D: -
V: TRBV27
size: medium-sized
CDR3: CASRSTYEQYF
DNA: TGTGCCAGCCGAAGTACCTACGAGCAGTACTTC

J: TRBJ2-2
D: TRBD2
V: TRBV6-5
size: -
CDR3: CATGGAGELFF
DNA: TGTGCCACGGGGGGGGCCGGGGAGCTGTTTTTT

J: TRBJ2-1
D: -
V: TRBV5-4
size: -
CDR3: CACRDSNYNEQFF
DNA: TGTGCCTGCCGGGACTCCAACTACAATGAGCAGTTCTTC

J: TRBJ1-1
D: -
V: TRBV30
size: -
CDR3: CAWSGENAREAEAFF
DNA: TGTGCCTGGAGTGGGGAAAACGCGCGAGAGGCTGAAGCTTTCTTT

J: TRBJ2-5
D: TRBD1
V: TRBV7-9
size: -
CDR3: CASTTQQGRQETQYF
DNA: TGTGCCAGCACCACCCAACAGGGGCGCCAAGAGACCCAGTACTTC

J: TRBJ2-7
D: TRBD1
V: TRBV27
size: -
CDR3: CASSMGQGYYEQYF
DNA: TGTGCCAGCAGTATGGGACAGGGTTACTACGAGCAGTACTTC

J: TRBJ1-4
D: TRBD1
V: TRBV5-3
size: -
CDR3: CARSLKSRHPGQGSIATNEKLFF
DNA: TGTGCCAGAAGCTTAAAGTCCCGCCACCCGGGACAGGGATCGATTGCAACTAATGAAAAACTGTTTTTT

J: TRBJ2-7
D: -
V: TRBV10-2
size: medium-sized
CDR3: CASSDQGAYEQYF
DNA: TGCGCCAGCAGTGACCAGGGTGCCTACGAGCAGTACTTC

J: TRBJ2-6
D: -
V: TRBV27
size: once
CDR3: CASSLSWVGANVLTF
DNA: TGTGCCAGCAGTTTATCGTGGGTTGGGGCCAACGTCCTGACTTTC

J: TRBJ1-1
D: TRBD1
V: TRBV6-1
size: -
CDR3: CASRRQGVNTEAFF
DNA: TGTGCCAGCAGGCGACAGGGGGTGAACACTGAAGCTTTCTTT

J: TRBJ1-1
D: -
V: TRBV9
size: -
CDR3: CASSPQGNTEAFF
DNA: TGTGCCAGCAGCCCACAGGGGAACACTGAAGCTTTCTTT

J: TRBJ1-5
D: -
V: TRBV25-1
size: few
CDR3: CASSGPTEVLPQHF
DNA: TGTGCCAGCAGTGGCCCAACGGAAGTTCTGCCCCAGCATTTT

J: TRBJ1-5
D: -
V: TRBV9
size: -
CDR3: CASSVGAENQPQHF
DNA: TGTGCCAGCAGCGTAGGGGCCGAGAATCAGCCCCAGCATTTT

J: TRBJ2-3
D: -
V: TRBV5-5
size: once
CDR3: CASSPDRADTQYF
DNA: TGTGCCAGCAGCCCCGATCGAGCAGATACGCAGTATTTT

J: TRBJ1-5
D: TRBD1
V: TRBV10-1
size: few
CDR3: CASPSDRVNQPQHF
DNA: TGCGCCAGTCCTTCGGACAGGGTCAATCAGCCCCAGCATTTT

J: TRBJ1-1
D: -
V: TRBV6-4
size: -
CDR3: CASSLSGNGNTEAFF
DNA: TGTGCCAGCAGTTTATCAGGGAACGGGAACACTGAAGCTTTCTTT

J: TRBJ1-2
D: TRBD1
V: TRBV30
size: -
CDR3: CAWSVLTGDGYTF
DNA: TGTGCCTGGAGTGTCTTAACAGGGGATGGCTACACCTTC

J: TRBJ2-7
D: -
V: TRBV29-1
size: -
CDR3: CSVEGRGESYEQYF
DNA: TGCAGCGTTGAGGGCAGGGGCGAGTCCTACGAGCAGTACTTC

J: TRBJ1-4
D: -
V: TRBV15
size: -
CDR3: CATSSRDSYPLNEKLFF
DNA: TGTGCCACCAGCTCGCGGGACTCCTATCCTTTGAATGAAAAACTGTTTTTT

J: TRBJ1-2
D: -
V: TRBV7-2
size: -
CDR3: CASSLIGPGYTF
DNA: TGTGCCAGCAGCTTAATAGGGCCTGGCTACACCTTC

J: TRBJ2-3
D: TRBD1
V: TRBV4-1
size: -
CDR3: CASSQGKVLGQGGGGSTDTQYF
DNA: TGCGCCAGCAGCCAAGGAAAGGTCCTGGGACAGGGTGGAGGGGGGAGTACAGATACGCAGTATTTT

J: TRBJ2-7
D: TRBD2
V: TRBV4-1
size: -
CDR3: CASSHSSGGYYEQYF
DNA: TGCGCCAGCAGCCATTCTAGCGGGGGGTACTACGAGCAGTACTTC

J: TRBJ2-3
D: -
V: TRBV6-6
size: -
CDR3: CASISGPRVTDTQYF
DNA: TGTGCCAGCATATCGGGACCGCGGGTAACAGATACGCAGTATTTT

J: TRBJ1-3
D: -
V: TRBV10-3
size: once
CDR3: CAIMAGTFSGNTIYF
DNA: TGTGCCATCATGGCGGGGACCTTCTCCGGAAACACCATATATTTT

J: TRBJ1-5
D: -
V: TRBV29-1
size: -
CDR3: CSVELGDNQPQHF
DNA: TGCAGCGTTGAGCTAGGGGACAATCAGCCCCAGCATTTT

J: TRBJ1-1
D: -
V: TRBV14
size: few
CDR3: CASSEGQNTEAFF
DNA: TGTGCCAGCAGCGAGGGCCAGAACACTGAAGCTTTCTTT

J: TRBJ2-1
D: -
V: TRBV5-4
size: -
CDR3: CASRPGPPGEQFF
DNA: TGTGCCAGCAGGCCCGGCCCCCCAGGGGAGCAGTTCTTC

J: TRBJ2-5
D: TRBD1
V: TRBV28
size: -
CDR3: CASRRGLAETQYF
DNA: TGTGCCAGCAGGAGGGGGCTGGCGGAGACCCAGTACTTC

J: TRBJ1-1
D: -
V: TRBV5-6
size: -
CDR3: CASSTDRYLRNTEAFF
DNA: TGTGCCAGCTCTACCGACCGATACTTAAGGAACACTGAAGCTTTCTTT

J: TRBJ2-1
D: TRBD1
V: TRBV5-1
size: -
CDR3: CASRVTGEYNEQFF
DNA: TGCGCCAGCAGGGTTACAGGGGAATACAATGAGCAGTTCTTC

J: TRBJ1-2
D: -
V: TRBV11-2
size: -
CDR3: CATPGDSNYGYTF
DNA: TGTGCCACCCCGGGGGATTCCAACTATGGCTACACCTTC

J: TRBJ2-7
D: -
V: TRBV19
size: -
CDR3: CASSLTGQAYEQYF
DNA: TGTGCCAGTAGTCTCACGGGACAAGCCTACGAGCAGTACTTC

J: TRBJ2-7
D: TRBD1
V: TRBV6-5
size: -
CDR3: CASSTRGFYEQYF
DNA: TGTGCCAGCAGTACCAGGGGGTTCTACGAGCAGTACTTC

J: TRBJ1-6
D: TRBD1
V: TRBV7-9
size: -
CDR3: CASSLIPTGTNSPLHF
DNA: TGTGCCAGCAGCTTAATTCCGACAGGGACCAATTCACCCCTCCACTTT

J: TRBJ2-2
D: TRBD2
V: TRBV7-2
size: -
CDR3: CASSLALLAGTGELFF
DNA: TGTGCCAGCAGCTTAGCGCTCCTAGCGGGCACCGGGGAGCTGTTTTTT

J: TRBJ1-2
D: -
V: TRBV4-2
size: -
CDR3: CASSQAGDGYTF
DNA: TGTGCCAGCAGCCAGGCAGGGGACGGCTACACCTTC